This T cell receptor beta chain came from a study of control samples from healthy donors and cancer patients. Sequencing was performed with immunoSEQ multiplex PCR; in TCRdb, only in-frame clones are kept and a portion is missing. Of roughly 76,000 clones listed, 93% were seen once; the top ten hold roughly 1.3%. Trimming took 5 bases from V and 3 from J; bases not matched to a gene: 7. CDR1 is SGHTA and CDR2 is FQGTGA in the germline V gene. The CDR3 contains 15 residues. Sequences were obtained from PBMCs. The receptor's source is a woman in her thirties or forties with lung cancer. The chain combines TRBV7-3 with TRBJ2-7; 10 nucleotides align to TRBD1. The CDR3 DNA reads TGTGCCAGCAGCGAGGGACAGGGGATCGGCTACGAGCAGTACTTC. This codes for CASSEGQGIGYEQYF. The variable domain in full, completed from reference TRBV7-3 and TRBJ2-7, reads GAGVSQTPSNKVTEKGKYVELRCDPISGHTALYWYRQSLGQGPEFLIYFQGTGAADDSGLPNDRFFAVRPEGSVSTLKIQRTERGDSAVYLCASSEGQGIGYEQYFGPGTRLTVT.